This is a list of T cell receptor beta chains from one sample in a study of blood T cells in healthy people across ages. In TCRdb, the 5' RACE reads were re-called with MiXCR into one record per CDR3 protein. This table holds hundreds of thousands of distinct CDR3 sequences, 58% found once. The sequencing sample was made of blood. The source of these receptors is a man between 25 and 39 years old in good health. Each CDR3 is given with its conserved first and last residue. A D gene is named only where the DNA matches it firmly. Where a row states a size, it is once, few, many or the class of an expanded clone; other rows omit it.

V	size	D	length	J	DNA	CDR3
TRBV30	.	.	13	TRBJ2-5	TGTGCCTGGAGTGGGGGGGTGGTCCAGACCCAGTACTTC	CAWSGGVVQTQYF
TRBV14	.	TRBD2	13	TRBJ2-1	TGTGCCAGCAGCCAAGTAGCTAGCGGGGAGCAGTTCTTC	CASSQVASGEQFF
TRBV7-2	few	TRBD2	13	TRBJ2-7	TGTGCCAGCAGCCGGGGACTAGCGGGCGAGCAGTACTTC	CASSRGLAGEQYF
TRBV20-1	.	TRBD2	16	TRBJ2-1	TGCAGTGCTAGACCGATAACTAGCGGGAGAATAGATGAGCAGTTCTTC	CSARPITSGRIDEQFF
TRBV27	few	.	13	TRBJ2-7	TGTGCCAGTATAGGTGGGGGAGGCGACGAGCAGTACTTC	CASIGGGGDEQYF
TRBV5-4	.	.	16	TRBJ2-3	TGTGCCAGCAGTGAACCGGGAGCCGCCCAGATAGATACGCAGTATTTT	CASSEPGAAQIDTQYF
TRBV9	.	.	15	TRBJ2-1	TGTGCCAGCAGCTCCAGCAGTGTCGGAGGATATGAGCAGTTCTTC	CASSSSSVGGYEQFF
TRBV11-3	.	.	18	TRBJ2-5	TGTGCCAGCAGTTTAGATGTTATGGCAGCGTTGCGTCAAGAGACCCAGTACTTC	CASSLDVMAALRQETQYF
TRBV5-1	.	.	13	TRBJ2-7	TGCGCCAGCAGCTGGGAAGGAGGATACGAGCAGTACTTC	CASSWEGGYEQYF
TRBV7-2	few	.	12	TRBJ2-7	TGTGCCAGTGGAGGCCGTTCCTACGAGCAGTACTTC	CASGGRSYEQYF
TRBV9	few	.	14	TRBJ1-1	TGTGCCAGCAGCGTAAGCCCGGGCGGGACTGAAGCTTTCTTT	CASSVSPGGTEAFF